These T cell receptor beta chains were read from a single sample in a study of T-cell reconstitution after alpha-beta-depleted transplantation in children. TCRdb re-called the PCR reads through MiXCR, storing one row per CDR3 protein. The repertoire holds about 440,000 distinct CDR3 sequences, around two fifths seen once, with about 30% in the top ten. Here the sequenced sample was PBMCs, taken before TCRalphabeta/CD19-depleted stem cell transplant. These receptors all stem from a girl aged 2-15 years with aplastic anemia, due to receive a stem cell transplant. CDR3s include the opening cysteine and the closing phenylalanine or tryptophan. The D gene is left open where the match is weak. Clone size, where shown, is once, few, many, or a class for clones that have expanded.

d_call: -
j_call: TRBJ2-5
v_call: TRBV11-1
clone_size: -
cdr3_nt: TGTGCCAGCAGCTTAGGAGGGCAGGGGATTGGGCCAAAAGAGACCCAGTACTTC
cdr3_aa: CASSLGGQGIGPKETQYF

d_call: -
j_call: TRBJ2-6
v_call: TRBV30
clone_size: -
cdr3_nt: TGTGCCTGGAGTCCACACAGAGCCTCTGGGGCCAACGTCCTGACTTTC
cdr3_aa: CAWSPHRASGANVLTF

d_call: -
j_call: TRBJ2-1
v_call: TRBV7-9
clone_size: many
cdr3_nt: TGTGCCAGCAGGGGGGGTGGCTACAATGACCAGTTCTTC
cdr3_aa: CASRGGGYNDQFF

d_call: -
j_call: TRBJ1-2
v_call: TRBV10-2
clone_size: -
cdr3_nt: TGCGCCAGCAGTGCGTTCGTGGGGCGGGACTATGGCTACACCTTC
cdr3_aa: CASSAFVGRDYGYTF

d_call: -
j_call: TRBJ2-5
v_call: TRBV7-2
clone_size: many
cdr3_nt: TGTGCCAGCAGCCGAGGGGGGGAGACCCAGTACTTC
cdr3_aa: CASSRGGETQYF

d_call: -
j_call: TRBJ2-7
v_call: TRBV7-2
clone_size: -
cdr3_nt: TGTGCCAGCAGCCAACAAATAGCGGCCTACGAGCAGTACTTC
cdr3_aa: CASSQQIAAYEQYF

d_call: -
j_call: TRBJ1-5
v_call: TRBV18
clone_size: -
cdr3_nt: TGTGCCAGCTCACTGGCGGAGGGGCGAAGTCAGCCCCAGCATTTT
cdr3_aa: CASSLAEGRSQPQHF

d_call: -
j_call: TRBJ2-1
v_call: TRBV28
clone_size: many
cdr3_nt: TGTGCCAGCAGTTGGGGGTGGGAAGGGGAGTTCTTC
cdr3_aa: CASSWGWEGEFF

d_call: TRBD1
j_call: TRBJ1-2
v_call: TRBV7-2
clone_size: few
cdr3_nt: TGTGCCAGCAGCAGCACAGGGGGCATTTTTGGCTACACCTTC
cdr3_aa: CASSSTGGIFGYTF

d_call: -
j_call: TRBJ2-3
v_call: TRBV9
clone_size: -
cdr3_nt: TGTGCCAGCAGCGTAGACTGGGGCACAGATACGCAGTATTTT
cdr3_aa: CASSVDWGTDTQYF

d_call: -
j_call: TRBJ1-1
v_call: TRBV5-1
clone_size: many
cdr3_nt: TGTGCCAGCAGCTTACAGGGAGGGAACACTGAAGCTTTCTTT
cdr3_aa: CASSLQGGNTEAFF